This T cell receptor beta chain derives from a study of shared clonotypes between healthy human individuals (dated by TCRdb to between 2020 and 2021). At the level of the whole study: A couple of women and a few men aged 18 to 49 years were included in the cohort. To increase sequencing depth and limit assay-specific biases, different laboratories used diverse techniques to prepare libraries and sequence TCR repertoires. Blood TCR repertoires of a handful of healthy adults were deeply sequenced to estimate repertoire size and the extent of clonotype sharing between individuals. For each donor, CD4 naive and CD4 memory were each run on three plates, CD8 naive on two plates, and CD8 memory on one plate. Each donor's leukapheresis produced roughly between roughly 0.85 and 10 billion PBMCs.

As for this clone: The specificity of this receptor is unknown. No qualities accompany the bases; no much larger clone lies one base away.

Using the deep immunoSEQ assay, multiplex PCR amplified TCR CDR3 regions from genomic DNA. For each cell subset, the extracted genomic DNA was distributed evenly across all wells of several immunoSEQ 96-well plates, and each plate served as one replicate. For sorted subsets, roughly 200 ng of genomic DNA, equivalent to 30,000 or so T cell genomes, went into each replicate PCR. The purified libraries were quantified using a Qubit 3.0 fluorometer, sized with a Bioanalyzer 2100, and then quantified again using the KAPA Library Quantification kit. Every immunoSEQ 96-well plate was sequenced on a separate single-read 150-cycle Illumina NextSeq 550 flow cell. On the study's bioinformatics: Because the immunoSEQ output held only junctional sequences and lacked quality scores, the filtering could not match the filtering applied to full-length reads. Sequences were annotated with PyIR, a Python wrapper for IgBLAST v1.9, using IMGT germline references to assign V/J genes and CDR3. Reads with weak V/J assignments (E-value above 1e-6), missing CDR3, stop codons, out-of-frame junctions, or ambiguous translated residues were removed. V3J clonotypes were defined as sequences sharing an identical inferred V gene, J gene, and CDR3 amino acid sequence. Percentage overlap between repertoires was computed as shared unique clonotypes divided by the size of the smaller repertoire. Repertoire richness was assessed with RTK rarefaction, the Chao1 estimator, and Recon v2.1 estimates of unobserved clonotypes. Generation probabilities were computed with OLGA for all TCRbeta clonotypes obtained by the gDNA method from a handful of donors. TCRdb stores this immuneACCESS table with in-frame sequences only. Part of the clones is absent; in the studies checked, under half of the shortfall reflects unresolved V genes, and no reason is known for the rest. V and J calls plus clone size are reproduced from that table; the DNA served to infer D and trimming. Here the sample has nearly 1,000,000 clones; around 80% occur a single time. The ten largest clones add up to about 1.5% of the sample.

Beyond this particular receptor, the publication reports: Naive subsets generally had larger estimated clonotype richness than memory subsets. Roughly 5% of naive CD4, around 3.5% of naive CD8, around 2.3% of memory CD4, and over 0.35% of memory CD8 clonotypes were shared across several donors. Sampling was limited to blood, and TCR repertoires in tissue likely differ from TCR repertoires in blood. Even with the large sequencing depth, rarefaction of the sorted-subset datasets indicated that sequencing was incomplete. Because the study included a small number of donors, the genetic and exposure-history diversity represented was limited. Based on pairwise subsampling, the degree of clonotype sharing among donors was expected to be affected by sequencing depth. Higher generation probabilities were observed for clonotypes shared by all four sorted-subset donors than for non-shared clonotypes.

Healthy HIV-negative adults with no recently reported acute infections or vaccinations were included as donors. All donors were Caucasian adults living in Nashville, Tennessee, USA. CD4+ T cells were enriched by magnetic negative selection, after which naive cells were positively selected on CD45RA and the negative fraction was taken as the memory subset. After blood collection by leukapheresis, PBMCs were isolated using Ficoll-Histopaque density gradient centrifugation and then cryopreserved in the vapor phase of liquid nitrogen. Analytical flow cytometry was used to check the purity and quantity of each magnetically sorted T cell population. Genomic DNA was isolated from each sorted fraction and quantified by UV absorbance on a Nanodrop 2000c. Via the germline V gene, CDR1 is SGHRS and CDR2 YFSETQ. Taken from cysteine to phenylalanine, the CDR3 has 16 residues. The CDR3 DNA has 48 bases and is translated from base 1. The junction shows trimming of 0 bases on V and 2 bases on J, plus 11 bases between the germline ends.

The sequenced material came from memory CD4+ T cells sorted from blood. Taken with the paper, the label for cell subset or site translates to: CD45RA-negative fraction. The clonotype was recovered from a man aged 18-30 years in good health. Here the chain combines TRBV5-1 and TRBJ2-2; the best D guess is TRBD2, with 5 bases matching. Read as DNA, the sequence is TGCGCCAGCAGCTTGGATGGAGGAGCCAACACCGGGGAGCTGTTTTTT. Translation gives CASSLDGGANTGELFF.